The source of this T cell receptor (beta chain) is a study of control samples from healthy donors and cancer patients. Sequenced by immunoSEQ multiplex PCR; TCRdb stores in-frame clones only, minus some. The sample lists about 180,000 clones, 90% occurring once. The source material was blood. The sequence was collected from a woman between 45 and 65 years old in good health.

As DNA, the CDR3 is TGTGCCAGCAGGTACAGTGGTATAGCTGAAGCTTTCTTT. It encodes CASRYSGIAEAFF. V gene TRBV28 combines with J gene TRBJ1-1; D not certain. This CDR3 spans 13 amino acids. Germline lookup yields CDR1 MDHEN and CDR2 SYDVKM. V was pared by 6 bases and J by 6 bases, with 14 bases between.